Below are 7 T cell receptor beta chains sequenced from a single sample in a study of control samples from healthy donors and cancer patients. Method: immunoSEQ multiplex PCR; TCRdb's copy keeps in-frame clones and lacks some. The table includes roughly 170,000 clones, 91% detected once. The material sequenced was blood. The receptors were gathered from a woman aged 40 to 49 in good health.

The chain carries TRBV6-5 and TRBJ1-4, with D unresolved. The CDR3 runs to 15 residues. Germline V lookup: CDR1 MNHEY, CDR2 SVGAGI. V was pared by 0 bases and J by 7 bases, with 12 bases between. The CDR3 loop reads CASSYSMDGGEKLFF. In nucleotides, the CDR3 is TGTGCCAGCAGTTACTCGATGGACGGCGGTGAAAAACTGTTTTTT.

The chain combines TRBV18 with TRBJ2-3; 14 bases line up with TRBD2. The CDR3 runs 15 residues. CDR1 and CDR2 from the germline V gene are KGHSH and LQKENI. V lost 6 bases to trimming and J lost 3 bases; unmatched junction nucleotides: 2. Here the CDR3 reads CASSRLAGGTDTQYF. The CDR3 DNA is TGTGCCAGCTCCCGACTAGCGGGGGGGACAGATACGCAGTATTTT.

DNA of the CDR3: TGTGCCAGCAGTTTATGGTCAAGGGGTTCACCCCTCCACTTT. As protein: CASSLWSRGSPLHF. The chain links TRBV28 to TRBJ1-6, with D possibly being TRBD1 (5 bases). V was cut by 0 bases and J by 9 bases, with 9 bases left in between. The CDR3 is made up of 14 amino acids. CDR1 is MDHEN and CDR2 is SYDVKM in the germline V gene.

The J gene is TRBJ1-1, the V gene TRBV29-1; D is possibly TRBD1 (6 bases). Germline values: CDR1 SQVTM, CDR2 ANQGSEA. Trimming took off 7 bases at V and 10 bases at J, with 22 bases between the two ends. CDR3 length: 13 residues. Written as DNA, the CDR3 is TGCAGCGGGATAACAGGGACCGTTCGCACAGCTTTCTTT. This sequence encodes CSGITGTVRTAFF.

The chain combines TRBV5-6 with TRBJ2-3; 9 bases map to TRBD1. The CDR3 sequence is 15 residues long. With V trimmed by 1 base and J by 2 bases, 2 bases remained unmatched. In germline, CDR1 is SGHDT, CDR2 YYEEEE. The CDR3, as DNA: TGTGCCAGCAGCTTGACAGGGGGCTTCACAGATACGCAGTATTTT. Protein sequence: CASSLTGGFTDTQYF.

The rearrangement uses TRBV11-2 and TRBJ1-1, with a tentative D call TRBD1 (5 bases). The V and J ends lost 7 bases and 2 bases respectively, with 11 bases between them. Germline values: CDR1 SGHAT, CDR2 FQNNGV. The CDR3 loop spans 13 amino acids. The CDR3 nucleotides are TGTGCCAGCACCGAGAGGGGTAACACTGAAGCTTTCTTT. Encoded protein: CASTERGNTEAFF. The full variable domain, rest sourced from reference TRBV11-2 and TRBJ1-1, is EAGVAQSPRYKIIEKRQSVAFWCNPISGHATLYWYQQILGQGPKLLIQFQNNGVVDDSQLPKDRFSAERLKGVDSTLKIQPAKLEDSAVYLCASTERGNTEAFFGQGTRLTVV.

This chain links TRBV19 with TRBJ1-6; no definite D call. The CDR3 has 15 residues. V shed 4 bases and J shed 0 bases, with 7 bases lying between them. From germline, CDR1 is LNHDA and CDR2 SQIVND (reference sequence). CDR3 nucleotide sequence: TGTGCCAGTAGTACAAAGAGCTCCTATAATTCACCCCTCCACTTT. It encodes CASSTKSSYNSPLHF. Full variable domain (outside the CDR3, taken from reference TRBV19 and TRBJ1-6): DGGITQSPKYLFRKEGQNVTLSCEQNLNHDAMYWYRQDPGQGLRLIYYSQIVNDFQKGDIAEGYSVSREKKESFPLTVTSAQKNPTAFYLCASSTKSSYNSPLHFGNGTRLTVT.